This TCR beta chain derives from a study of T cell responses to AZD1222 COVID-19 vaccine. TCRdb's table, derived via immunoSEQ multiplex PCR, lists solely in-frame clones and lacks some. The sample carries some 100,000 clones, around 90% recorded once. The CDR3 has 14 amino acids. V shed 3 bases and J shed 7 bases, with 13 bases lying between them. Per germline, CDR1 SGHNT and CDR2 YENEEA. The sequence was obtained from an adult in good health. The chain joins TRBV11-3 to TRBJ2-1; D gene unclear. The sample was peripheral blood, taken on day 0 of AZD1222 vaccination. The CDR3 nucleotides are TGTGCCAGCAGCTTTCGGAGCCTGTCGAATGAGCAGTTCTTC. Protein product: CASSFRSLSNEQFF.